This TCR beta chain was recorded in a study of shared clonotypes between healthy human individuals (dated by TCRdb to 2020 to 2021). Broadly, across the study: The cohort included three men and a couple of women between 18 and 49 years of age. To estimate repertoire size and how much clonotypes are shared between individuals, the study performed deep sequencing of blood TCR repertoires from a few healthy adults. For each donor, CD4 naive and CD4 memory were each run on three plates, CD8 naive on two plates, and CD8 memory on one plate. Leukapheresis yielded between about 0.94 and 9 billion PBMCs per donor. Different laboratories and diverse techniques were used to prepare libraries and sequence TCR repertoires, to increase sequencing depth and limit assay-specific biases.

TCR CDR3 regions were amplified from genomic DNA by multiplex PCR using the deep immunoSEQ assay. Genomic DNA extracted from each cell subset was distributed evenly over all wells of several immunoSEQ 96-well plates, and each plate served as one replicate. Each replicate PCR for sorted subsets received about 180 ng genomic DNA, equal to about 29,000 T cell genomes. Purified libraries were quantified with a Qubit 3.0 fluorometer, sized on a Bioanalyzer 2100, and re-quantified with the KAPA Library Quantification kit. Every immunoSEQ 96-well plate was sequenced on a separate single-read 150-cycle Illumina NextSeq 550 flow cell. For the original study's pipeline: Because the immunoSEQ output held only junctional sequences and lacked quality scores, the filtering could not match the filtering applied to full-length reads. Sequences were annotated with PyIR, a Python wrapper for IgBLAST v1.9, using IMGT germline references to assign V/J genes and CDR3. Reads with weak V/J assignments (E-value above 1e-6), missing CDR3, stop codons, out-of-frame junctions, or ambiguous translated residues were removed. V3J clonotypes were defined by identical inferred V gene, J gene, and CDR3 amino acid sequence. Percentage overlap between repertoires was computed as shared unique clonotypes divided by the size of the smaller repertoire. Three approaches were used to assess repertoire richness: RTK rarefaction, the Chao1 estimator, and Recon v2.1 estimates of unobserved clonotypes. Generation probabilities were computed with OLGA for all TCRbeta clonotypes obtained by the gDNA method from several donors. TCRdb retrieved this table from immuneACCESS and kept in-frame rearrangements only. Not all clones are present; in checked studies, unresolved V genes account for under half, and no reason is known for the remainder. The DNA gave D and trimming, while V, J and clone size come from that table. For this sample there are about 610,000 clones; roughly 96% appear just once. 0.11% of the sample rests with the top ten.

CDR1 and CDR2 are read off the germline V gene as MRHNA and SNTAGT. The CDR3 runs 13 residues from the cysteine to the phenylalanine. CDR3 DNA is the only sequence kept; it has 39 bases, read in frame from the first base. Here V drops 6 bases and J drops 4 bases, and the junction holds 4 bases not matched to any gene. Details on this clone: No cognate antigen has been identified for it. The sample holds no much larger clone one base away, and base qualities are not on file.

CD8 naive samples were CD45RO-negative cells positively selected for CCR7, giving a CD45RA+CCR7+ population that excluded TemRA cells. Donors were healthy HIV-negative adults with no recently reported acute infections or vaccinations. Every donor was a Caucasian adult living in Nashville, Tennessee, USA. Blood was collected by leukapheresis, and PBMCs were isolated by Ficoll-Histopaque density gradient centrifugation and then cryopreserved in liquid nitrogen vapor phase. Analytical flow cytometry was used to check the purity and quantity of each magnetically sorted T cell population. Each sorted fraction had its genomic DNA isolated and then quantified by UV absorbance on a Nanodrop 2000c. What the research found in general, with its limitations: Clonotypes shared by all four sorted-subset donors showed higher generation probabilities than non-shared clonotypes. Rarefaction of sorted-subset datasets indicated incomplete sequencing despite the large sequencing depth. Around 5% of naive CD4, 3.5% of naive CD8, about 2.5% of memory CD4, and about 0.4% of memory CD8 clonotypes were shared across a few donors. Because the study included a small number of donors, the genetic and exposure-history diversity represented was limited. Only blood was sampled, and tissue TCR repertoires likely differ from those in blood. Naive subsets generally had larger estimated clonotype richness than memory subsets. Based on pairwise subsampling, the degree of clonotype sharing among donors was expected to be affected by sequencing depth.

This clonotype was obtained from a woman between 25 and 40 years old in good health. The sequence joins TRBV6-4 to TRBJ1-1; TRBD1 lines up with 8 middle nucleotides. Source material: naive CD8+ T cells sorted from blood. Per the publication, the cell subset or site label means: CD45RA+CCR7+. This receptor has the CDR3 CASRQGESTEAFF. The bases read TGTGCCAGCAGACAGGGGGAGAGCACTGAAGCTTTCTTT.